This T cell receptor beta chain emerged from a study of cytotoxic CD8 clonotypes in ibrutinib-treated CLL. Across the whole study: Among responders, around 25 were partial and 2 complete; after median roughly 68 months, around 15 stayed remitted and roughly 12 progressed.

PBMCs were cryopreserved, and roughly 2.1 micrograms of genomic DNA from them went into TCR beta libraries. Turning to this clone: Its antigen is unidentified.

General study findings and limits: Private clonotypes, not public ones, expanded at ibrutinib response.

Trimming removed 2 bases at V and 3 bases at J, with 2 bases between. The CDR3 sequence is 11 residues long. The germline V gene has CDR1 SGHTS and CDR2 YDEGEE. The planned depth of sequencing spanned 1 in 200,000 to 1 in 1 million T cells. Profiled with immunoSEQ multiplex PCR; TCRdb holds only in-frame clones, not every one. The repertoire holds around 330,000 clones, with roughly 67% as singletons. This clonotype originated in a human donor with chronic lymphocytic leukemia. Sequenced material: PBMCs, taken after 36 months of ibrutinib treatment. V is TRBV5-8 and J is TRBJ2-5; unclear D gene. Here the CDR3 reads CASSFEETQYF. CDR3 DNA sequence: TGTGCCAGCAGCTTCGAAGAGACCCAGTACTTC.